Below, one T cell receptor (beta chain) is given with its context. This sample was included in a study of identical twins. TCRdb ran MiXCR on the 5' RACE reads and lists one entry per CDR3 protein. Altogether 1.5 million to 2 million distinct CDR3 sequences are present, roughly 35% being singletons, with the ten largest covering around 0.3%. Germline V gives CDR1 SGHTA, CDR2 FQGNSA. V lost 7 bases and J 5 bases, leaving 19 bases between the germline ends. This CDR3 is 15 amino acids long. Healthy Caucasians were all of the donors. The TCR originated in a newborn girl in good health. The chain is built from TRBV7-2 and TRBJ2-3, with D tentatively TRBD1 or TRBD2 (6 bases each). Sample: cord blood. The CDR3 DNA follows: TGTGCCAGCACCCGGGACTCCCAGGGGTTAGATACGCAGTATTTT. Residues: CASTRDSQGLDTQYF.